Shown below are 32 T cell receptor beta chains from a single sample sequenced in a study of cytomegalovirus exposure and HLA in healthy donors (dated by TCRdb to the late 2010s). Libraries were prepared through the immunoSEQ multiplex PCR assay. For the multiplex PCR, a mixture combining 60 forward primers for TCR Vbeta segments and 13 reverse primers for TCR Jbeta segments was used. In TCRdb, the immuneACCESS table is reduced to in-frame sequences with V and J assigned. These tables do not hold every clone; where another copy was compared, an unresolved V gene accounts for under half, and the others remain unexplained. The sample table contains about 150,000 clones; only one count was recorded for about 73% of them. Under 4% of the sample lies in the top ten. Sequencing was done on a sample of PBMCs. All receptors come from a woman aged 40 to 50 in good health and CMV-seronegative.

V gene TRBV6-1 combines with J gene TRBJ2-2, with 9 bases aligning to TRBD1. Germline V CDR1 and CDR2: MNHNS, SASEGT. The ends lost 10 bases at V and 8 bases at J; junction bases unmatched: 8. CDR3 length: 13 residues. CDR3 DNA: TGTGCCATCACAGAACAGGGGGCGGGGGAGCTGTTTTTT. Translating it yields CAITEQGAGELFF.

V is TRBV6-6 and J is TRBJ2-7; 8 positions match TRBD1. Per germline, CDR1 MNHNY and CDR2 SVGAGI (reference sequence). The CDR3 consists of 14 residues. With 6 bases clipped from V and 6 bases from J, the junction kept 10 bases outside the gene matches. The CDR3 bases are TGTGCCAGCAGCCCCTCGCGGACAGGGCTCGAGCAGTACTTC. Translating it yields CASSPSRTGLEQYF.

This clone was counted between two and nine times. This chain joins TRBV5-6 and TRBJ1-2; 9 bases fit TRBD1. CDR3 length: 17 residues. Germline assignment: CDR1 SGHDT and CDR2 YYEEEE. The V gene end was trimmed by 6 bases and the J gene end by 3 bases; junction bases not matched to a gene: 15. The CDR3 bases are TGTGCCAGCACCCTTCCGGGACAGGGAAGGATGGACTATGGCTACACCTTC. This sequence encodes CASTLPGQGRMDYGYTF.

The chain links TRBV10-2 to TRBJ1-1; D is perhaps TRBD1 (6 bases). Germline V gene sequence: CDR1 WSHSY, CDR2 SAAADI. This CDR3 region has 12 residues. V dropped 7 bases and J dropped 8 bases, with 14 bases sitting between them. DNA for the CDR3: TGCGCCAGCATTGAACAGGGACGGGAAGCTTTCTTT. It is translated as CASIEQGREAFF.

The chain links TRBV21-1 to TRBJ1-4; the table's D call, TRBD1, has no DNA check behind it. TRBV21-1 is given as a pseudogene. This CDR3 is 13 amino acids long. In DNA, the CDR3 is TGTGCCAACCCGGGACAGGGGTTCGAAAAACTGTTTTTT. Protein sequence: CANPGQGFEKLFF.

The CDR3 region has the DNA TGTGCCAGCAGTGTTCTATACCCAAATTCACCCCTCCACTTT. It yields the protein CASSVLYPNSPLHF. This rearrangement joins TRBV6-4 to TRBJ1-6; D uncertain. Germline-derived CDR1 and CDR2 are MRHNA and SNTAGT. The V gene lost 4 bases and the J gene lost 7 bases, with 11 bases spanning the gap. This CDR3 spans 14 amino acids.

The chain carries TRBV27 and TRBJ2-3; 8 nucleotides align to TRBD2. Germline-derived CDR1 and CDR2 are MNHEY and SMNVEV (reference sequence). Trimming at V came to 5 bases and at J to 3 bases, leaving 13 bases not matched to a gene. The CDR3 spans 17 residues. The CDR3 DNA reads TGTGCCAGCAGTGATTCACAGACTAGCGAGGGAACAGATACGCAGTATTTT. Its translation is CASSDSQTSEGTDTQYF.

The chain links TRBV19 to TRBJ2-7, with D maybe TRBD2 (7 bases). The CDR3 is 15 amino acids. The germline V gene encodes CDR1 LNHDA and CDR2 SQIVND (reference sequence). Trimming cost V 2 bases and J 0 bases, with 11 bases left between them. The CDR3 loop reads CASSITGGLSYEQYF. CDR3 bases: TGTGCCAGTAGTATAACCGGGGGGCTCTCCTACGAGCAGTACTTC.

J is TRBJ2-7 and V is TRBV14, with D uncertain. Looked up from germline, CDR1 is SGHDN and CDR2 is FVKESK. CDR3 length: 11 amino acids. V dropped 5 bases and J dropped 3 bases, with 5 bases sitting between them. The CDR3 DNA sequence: TGTGCCAGCAGCGCGGTCTACGAGCAGTACTTC. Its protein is CASSAVYEQYF.

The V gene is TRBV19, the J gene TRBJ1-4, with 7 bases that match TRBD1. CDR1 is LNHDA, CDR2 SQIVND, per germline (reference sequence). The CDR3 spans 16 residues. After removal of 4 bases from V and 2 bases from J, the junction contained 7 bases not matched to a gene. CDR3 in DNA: TGTGCCAGTAGTACAGGGGGGCCGGTCACTAATGAAAAACTGTTTTTT. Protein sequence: CASSTGGPVTNEKLFF.

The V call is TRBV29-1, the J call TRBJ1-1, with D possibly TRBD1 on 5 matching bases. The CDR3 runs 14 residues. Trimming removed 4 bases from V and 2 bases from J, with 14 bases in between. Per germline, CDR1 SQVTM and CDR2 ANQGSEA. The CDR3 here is CSVVRQSLNTEAFF. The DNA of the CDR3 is TGCAGCGTTGTGAGACAGTCTCTAAACACTGAAGCTTTCTTT.

CDR3 amino acids: CASSPLDSWRNEQYF. Written as DNA, the CDR3 is TGTGCCAGCAGCCCCCTAGACAGTTGGCGGAACGAGCAGTACTTC. The chain recombines TRBV9 with TRBJ2-5; possibly TRBD1 for D (5 bases). The DNA end lines up better with TRBJ2-7; the J call may be wrong. This CDR3 has 15 amino acids. Germline V gene sequence: CDR1 SGDLS, CDR2 YYNGEE.

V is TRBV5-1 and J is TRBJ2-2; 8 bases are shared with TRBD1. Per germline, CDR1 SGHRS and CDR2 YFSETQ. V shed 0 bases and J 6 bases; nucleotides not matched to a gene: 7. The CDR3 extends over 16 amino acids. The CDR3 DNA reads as TGCGCCAGCAGCTTGGCCCAGGGGGCGCTACCCGGGGAGCTGTTTTTT. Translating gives CASSLAQGALPGELFF.

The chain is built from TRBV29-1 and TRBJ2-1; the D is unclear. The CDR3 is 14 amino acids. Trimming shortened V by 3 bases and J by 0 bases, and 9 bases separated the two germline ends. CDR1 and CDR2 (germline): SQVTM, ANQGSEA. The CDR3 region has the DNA TGCAGCGTTGAGGGCCTGAGCTCCTACAATGAGCAGTTCTTC. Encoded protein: CSVEGLSSYNEQFF.

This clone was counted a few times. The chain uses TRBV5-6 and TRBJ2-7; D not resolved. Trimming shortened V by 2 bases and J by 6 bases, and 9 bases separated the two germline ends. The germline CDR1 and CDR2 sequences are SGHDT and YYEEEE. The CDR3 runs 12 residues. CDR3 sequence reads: CASSFWFSEQYF. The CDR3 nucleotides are TGTGCCAGCAGCTTCTGGTTTAGCGAGCAGTACTTC.

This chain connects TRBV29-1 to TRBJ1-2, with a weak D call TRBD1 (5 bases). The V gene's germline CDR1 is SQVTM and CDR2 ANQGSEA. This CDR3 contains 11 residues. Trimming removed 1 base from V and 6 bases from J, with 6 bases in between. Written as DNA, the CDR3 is TGCAGCGTTGAAGGGACAAATGGCTACACCTTC. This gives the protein CSVEGTNGYTF.

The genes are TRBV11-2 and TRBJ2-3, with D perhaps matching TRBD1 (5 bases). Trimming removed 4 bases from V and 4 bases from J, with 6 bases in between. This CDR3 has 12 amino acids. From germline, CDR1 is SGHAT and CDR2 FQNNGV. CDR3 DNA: TGTGCCAGCAGCTCACAGGCAGATACGCAGTATTTT. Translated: CASSSQADTQYF.

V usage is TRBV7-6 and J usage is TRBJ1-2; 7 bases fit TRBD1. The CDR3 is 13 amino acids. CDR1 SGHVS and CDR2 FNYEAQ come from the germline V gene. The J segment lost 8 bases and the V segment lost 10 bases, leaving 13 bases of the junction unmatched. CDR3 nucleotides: TGTGCCATCTCGGGACAGATCAGGGAAGGCTACACCTTC. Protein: CAISGQIREGYTF. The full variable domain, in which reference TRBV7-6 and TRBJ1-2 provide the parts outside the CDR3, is GAGVSQSPRYKVTKRGQDVALRCDPISGHVSLYWYRQALGQGPEFLTYFNYEAQQDKSGLPNDRFSAERPEGSISTLTIQRTEQRDSAMYRCAISGQIREGYTFGSGTRLTVV.

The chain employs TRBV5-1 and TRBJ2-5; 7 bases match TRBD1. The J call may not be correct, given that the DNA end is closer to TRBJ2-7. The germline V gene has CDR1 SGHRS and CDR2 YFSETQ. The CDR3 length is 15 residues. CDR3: CASSLWTGQNYEQYF. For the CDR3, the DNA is TGCGCCAGCAGCCTGTGGACAGGCCAAAACTACGAGCAGTACTTC.

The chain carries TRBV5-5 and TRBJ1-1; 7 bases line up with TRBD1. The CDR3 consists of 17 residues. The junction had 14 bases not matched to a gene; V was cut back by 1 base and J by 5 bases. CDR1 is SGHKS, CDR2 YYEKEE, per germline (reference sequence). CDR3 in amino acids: CASSLSIGGDDWTEAFF. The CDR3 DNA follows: TGTGCCAGCAGCTTGTCGATAGGGGGCGACGATTGGACTGAAGCTTTCTTT. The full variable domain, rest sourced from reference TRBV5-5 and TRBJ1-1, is DAGVTQSPTHLIKTRGQQVTLRCSPISGHKSVSWYQQVLGQGPQFIFQYYEKEERGRGNFPDRFSARQFPNYSSELNVNALLLGDSALYLCASSLSIGGDDWTEAFFGQGTRLTVV.

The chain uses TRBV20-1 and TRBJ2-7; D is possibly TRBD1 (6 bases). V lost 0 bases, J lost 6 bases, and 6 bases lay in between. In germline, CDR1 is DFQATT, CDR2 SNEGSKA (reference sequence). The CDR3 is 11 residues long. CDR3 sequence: CSAREDSEQYF. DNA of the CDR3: TGCAGTGCTAGAGAGGACAGCGAGCAGTACTTC.

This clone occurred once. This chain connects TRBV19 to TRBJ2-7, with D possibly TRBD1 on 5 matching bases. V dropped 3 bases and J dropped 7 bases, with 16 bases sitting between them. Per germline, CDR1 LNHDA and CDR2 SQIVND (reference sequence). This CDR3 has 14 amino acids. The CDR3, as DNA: TGTGCCAGTAGTATTCGAGTACAGGCCCAAGAGCAGTACTTC. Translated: CASSIRVQAQEQYF.

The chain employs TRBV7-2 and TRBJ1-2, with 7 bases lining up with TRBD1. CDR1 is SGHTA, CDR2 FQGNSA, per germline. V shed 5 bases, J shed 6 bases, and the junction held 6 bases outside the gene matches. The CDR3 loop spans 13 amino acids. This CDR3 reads CASSARQGHGYTF. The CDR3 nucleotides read TGTGCCAGCAGCGCACGACAGGGTCATGGCTACACCTTC.

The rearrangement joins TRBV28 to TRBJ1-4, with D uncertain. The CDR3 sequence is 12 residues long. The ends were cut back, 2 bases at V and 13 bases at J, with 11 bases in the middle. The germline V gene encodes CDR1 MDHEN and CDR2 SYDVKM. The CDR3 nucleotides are TGTGCCAGCAGTTTAGAGAGGGCAATACTGTTTTTT. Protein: CASSLERAILFF.

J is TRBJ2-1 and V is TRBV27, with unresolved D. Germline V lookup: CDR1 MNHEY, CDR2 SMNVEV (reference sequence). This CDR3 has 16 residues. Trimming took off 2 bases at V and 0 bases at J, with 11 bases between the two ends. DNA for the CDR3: TGTGCCAGCAGTTTAATGACACACAGCTCCTACAATGAGCAGTTCTTC. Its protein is CASSLMTHSSYNEQFF.

CDR3 nucleotides: TGTGCCAGCAGTTTAGGTGTGGAGGGGTACACTGAAGCTTTCTTT. Translation: CASSLGVEGYTEAFF. V usage is TRBV27 and J usage is TRBJ1-1; tentatively, D is TRBD1 (5 bases). Germline-derived CDR1 and CDR2 are MNHEY and SMNVEV (reference sequence). Trimming took 2 bases from V and 3 from J, leaving 13 bases between them. The CDR3 sequence is 15 residues long.

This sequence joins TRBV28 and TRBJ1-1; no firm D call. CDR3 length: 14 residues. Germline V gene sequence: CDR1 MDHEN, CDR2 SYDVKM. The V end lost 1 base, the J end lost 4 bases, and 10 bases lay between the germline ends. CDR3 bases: TGTGCCAGCAGTTTATCCGGACTGGTCACTGAAGCTTTCTTT. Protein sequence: CASSLSGLVTEAFF.

The CDR3 loop reads CASSKTRKLGLEDTDTQYF. As DNA, the CDR3 is TGTGCCAGCAGTAAAACGCGTAAGTTGGGACTCGAAGACACAGATACGCAGTATTTT. The chain carries TRBV2 and TRBJ2-3, with D perhaps matching TRBD2 (6 bases). Germline V CDR1 and CDR2: SNHLY, FYNNEI. Trimming stripped 5 bases from V and 2 bases from J, with 26 bases between. There are 19 residues in the CDR3.

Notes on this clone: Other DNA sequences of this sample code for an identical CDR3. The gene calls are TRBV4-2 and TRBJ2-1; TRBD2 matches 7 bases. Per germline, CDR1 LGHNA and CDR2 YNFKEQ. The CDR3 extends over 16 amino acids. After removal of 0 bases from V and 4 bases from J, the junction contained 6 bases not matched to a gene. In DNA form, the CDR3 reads TGTGCCAGCAGCCAAGAACCTAGCGGAGCTTACAATGAGCAGTTCTTC. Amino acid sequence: CASSQEPSGAYNEQFF.

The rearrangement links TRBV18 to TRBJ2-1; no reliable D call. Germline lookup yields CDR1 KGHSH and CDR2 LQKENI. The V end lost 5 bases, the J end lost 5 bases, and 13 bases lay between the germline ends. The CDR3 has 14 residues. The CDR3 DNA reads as TGTGCCAGCTCATTGGTATACAGAAACAATGAGCAGTTCTTC. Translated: CASSLVYRNNEQFF.

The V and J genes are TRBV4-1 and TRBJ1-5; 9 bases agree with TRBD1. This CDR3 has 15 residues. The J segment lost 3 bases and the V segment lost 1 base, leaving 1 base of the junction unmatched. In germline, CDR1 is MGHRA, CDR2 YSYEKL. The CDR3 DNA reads TGCGCCAGCAGCCAAGGGACAGGGGTCAATCAGCCCCAGCATTTT. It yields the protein CASSQGTGVNQPQHF.

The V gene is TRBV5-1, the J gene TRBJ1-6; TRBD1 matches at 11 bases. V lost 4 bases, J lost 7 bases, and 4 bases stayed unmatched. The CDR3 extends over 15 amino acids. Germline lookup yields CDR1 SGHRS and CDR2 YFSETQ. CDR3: CASSGTGGVNSPLHF. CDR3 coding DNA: TGCGCCAGCAGCGGGACAGGGGGAGTGAATTCACCCCTCCACTTT.